Listed below are T cell receptor beta chains from one sample, sequenced in a study of beta chain features in type 1 diabetes. Here immunoSEQ multiplex PCR was the method, and the copy in TCRdb shows in-frame clones only, minus some. The sample lists 400,000 to 550,000 clones; 10% to 12% were seen once. Sequenced: naive CD4+ T cells from blood. These receptors were obtained from a woman under 30 in good health. Both conserved end residues are part of each CDR3. A D gene is named only where the DNA matches it firmly. Some rows have no size entry. The others give once, few or many, or a class for an expanded clone.

V gene	clone size	J gene	D gene	CDR3 DNA	CDR3 protein
TRBV7-3	few	TRBJ2-3	TRBD2	TGTGCCAGCAGCTTAGTCCTAGCGGCTAGCACAGATACGCAGTATTTT	CASSLVLAASTDTQYF
TRBV9	few	TRBJ2-7	TRBD1	TGTGCCAGCAGCGTCGGGACAGGGGTTCACGAGCAGTACTTC	CASSVGTGVHEQYF
TRBV6-6	.	TRBJ2-2	.	TGTGCCAGCAGTCAGAAAGAGAGAACCGGGGAGCTGTTTTTT	CASSQKERTGELFF
TRBV5-6	.	TRBJ1-2	TRBD1	TGTGCCAGCAGCGTGGACAGGTTGAGCGAACTCTATGGCTACACCTTC	CASSVDRLSELYGYTF
TRBV7-2	.	TRBJ2-5	.	TGTGCCAGCAGCGCCGATTCCCCAGAGACCCAGTACTTC	CASSADSPETQYF
TRBV7-2	.	TRBJ2-5	.	TGTGCCAGCAGCAAGGATTGGGGGGCTGAGACCCAGTACTTC	CASSKDWGAETQYF
TRBV5-1	.	TRBJ2-7	.	TGCGCCAGCAACCAAGGGGACGAGCAGTACTTC	CASNQGDEQYF
TRBV18	.	TRBJ2-3	.	TGTGCCAGCTCACAGTTCACTAGCACAGATACGCAGTATTTT	CASSQFTSTDTQYF
TRBV14	many	TRBJ2-5	.	TGTGCCAGCAGCCACGGGGAGACCCAGTACTTC	CASSHGETQYF
TRBV9	few	TRBJ2-5	.	TGTGCCAGCAGCGTTGTCTGGCGTTCGGAGACCCAGTACTTC	CASSVVWRSETQYF
TRBV18	few	TRBJ2-1	TRBD1	TGTGCCAGCTCCCCGGTCGGGACAGCCTACAATGAGCAGTTCTTC	CASSPVGTAYNEQFF
TRBV18	.	TRBJ2-1	.	TGTGCCAGCTCAACTAGACAGGGAGGCAATGAGCAGTTCTTC	CASSTRQGGNEQFF
TRBV7-2	few	TRBJ1-5	.	TGTGCCAGCAGCTTTCTAGGGCCCGATCAGCCCCAGCATTTT	CASSFLGPDQPQHF
TRBV9	few	TRBJ2-2	.	TGTGCCAGCAGCTTTAGGGGGAACACCGGGGAGCTGTTTTTT	CASSFRGNTGELFF
TRBV29-1	few	TRBJ1-4	.	TGCAGCGTCGGGGAGGTGACGAGTGAAAAACTGTTTTTT	CSVGEVTSEKLFF
TRBV6-1	.	TRBJ1-5	.	TGTGCCAGCAGTGAGTACGAGTTCAACTTGCGGGCATTACATTTT	CASSEYEFNLRALHF
TRBV7-2	few	TRBJ2-1	TRBD2	TGTGCCAGCAGCACGGGACTAGCGGGCTCCTACAATGAGCAGTTCTTC	CASSTGLAGSYNEQFF
TRBV11-3	.	TRBJ2-5	.	TGTGCCAGCAGCTTTACAGGGAGAGAGACCCAGTACTTC	CASSFTGRETQYF
TRBV29-1	.	TRBJ2-2	TRBD1	TGCAGCGAGAGGACAGGCGTGATGGCGAACACCGGGGAGCTGTTTTTT	CSERTGVMANTGELFF
TRBV27	.	TRBJ2-1	.	TGTGCCAGCATTTCCCGACTAGATCTCTACAATGAGCAGTTCTTC	CASISRLDLYNEQFF
TRBV9	few	TRBJ2-1	TRBD2	TGTGCCAGCAGCGTGACTAGCGGTAACAATGAGCAGTTCTTC	CASSVTSGNNEQFF
TRBV7-8	.	TRBJ2-3	.	TGTGCCAGCAGCAACGCGGGTACGGATACGCAGTATTTT	CASSNAGTDTQYF
TRBV21-1	few	TRBJ2-5	.	TGTGCCAGCAGCAAAGGCCCAGGTTTGGACCAAGAGACCCAGTACTTC	CASSKGPGLDQETQYF
TRBV9	few	TRBJ2-3	TRBD2	TGTGCCAGCAGCTTCTCGACTAGCAGCACAGATACGCAGTATTTT	CASSFSTSSTDTQYF
TRBV5-6	few	TRBJ2-2	.	TGTGCCAGCAGCCCATCTCCGCGGCCCACCGGGGAGCTGTTTTTT	CASSPSPRPTGELFF
TRBV5-4	.	TRBJ2-3	.	TGTGCCAGCAGCCCACGATGGGGGGCATCGAGCACAGATACGCAGTATTTT	CASSPRWGASSTDTQYF
TRBV6-5	few	TRBJ2-6	.	TGTGCCAGCAGATTGGACTCTGGGGCCAACGTCCTGACTTTC	CASRLDSGANVLTF
TRBV7-8	.	TRBJ2-1	.	TGTGCCAGCAGCTTTTCCTCGTCGTGGTATGATGAGCAGTTCTTC	CASSFSSSWYDEQFF
TRBV6-5	few	TRBJ2-1	.	TGTGCCAGCAGTTTTAGTGGGGCTCTTAATGAGCAGTTCTTC	CASSFSGALNEQFF
TRBV27	.	TRBJ2-1	TRBD2	TGTGCCAGCGGCCCTAAGGCGGGAGGGCCCCGGGAGCAGTTCTTC	CASGPKAGGPREQFF
TRBV9	few	TRBJ2-1	.	TGTGCCAGCAGCGTACAGGGGGGTTTAGACAATGAGCAGTTCTTC	CASSVQGGLDNEQFF
TRBV19	.	TRBJ2-1	.	TGTGCCAGTAATAAGTACAATGAGCAGTTCTTC	CASNKYNEQFF
TRBV5-1	.	TRBJ2-3	.	TGCGCCAGCAGCTTGCAGGGCGCCACAGATACGCAGTATTTT	CASSLQGATDTQYF
TRBV7-2	.	TRBJ1-2	TRBD1	TGTGCCAGCAGCTTAGGGACAGGGGACTATGGCTACACCTTC	CASSLGTGDYGYTF
TRBV27	.	TRBJ1-1	.	TGTGCCAGCAGCCCCAGCGGGTGGTCTGAAGCTTTCTTT	CASSPSGWSEAFF
TRBV7-2	.	TRBJ1-1	.	TGTGCCAGCAGCCTACAACAGGGAGAGGGAGAAGCTTTCTTT	CASSLQQGEGEAFF
TRBV14	.	TRBJ1-3	.	TGTGCCAGCAGCCAAGATTACGGAAACACCATATATTTT	CASSQDYGNTIYF
TRBV9	.	TRBJ2-5	.	TGTGCCAGCAGCGTGATAGGGGCAACAGAGACCCAGTACTTC	CASSVIGATETQYF
TRBV7-9	.	TRBJ2-1	.	TGTGCCAGCAGCTCGGAGAGTGGGGCTTCGCAGTTCTTC	CASSSESGASQFF
TRBV7-2	.	TRBJ2-5	TRBD2	TGTGCCAGCAGCTTAGGCGGGGGGCCTAGGGAGACCCAGTACTTC	CASSLGGGPRETQYF
TRBV28	few	TRBJ2-1	TRBD2	TGTGCCAGCAGTTCATGGCGGGGGAGAAGTGAGCAGTTCTTC	CASSSWRGRSEQFF
TRBV30	few	TRBJ2-7	TRBD2	TGTGCCTGGACCGGTAGCGGGAGGGGAACTTTCTACGAGCAGTACTTC	CAWTGSGRGTFYEQYF
TRBV7-9	.	TRBJ1-2	TRBD1	TGTGCCAGCAGCTTGACAGGGGACGGCTACACCTTC	CASSLTGDGYTF
TRBV9	few	TRBJ2-1	.	TGTGCCAGCAGCCCTTCTTCGGTGATTGAGCAGTTCTTC	CASSPSSVIEQFF
TRBV7-9	.	TRBJ1-6	.	TGTGCCAGCAGCTTAGCGGGGGCAGGGACTAATTCACCCCTCCACTTT	CASSLAGAGTNSPLHF
TRBV30	.	TRBJ2-1	.	TGTGCCTGGAGACAGGCCTCCTACAATGAGCAGTTCTTC	CAWRQASYNEQFF
TRBV19	.	TRBJ2-7	.	TGTGCCAGTAGTATAGGTCGATACGAGCAGTACTTC	CASSIGRYEQYF
TRBV11-2	few	TRBJ2-1	TRBD2	TGTGCCAGCAGCTTCAACTTGCCGGGGGGCAATGAGCAGTTCTTC	CASSFNLPGGNEQFF